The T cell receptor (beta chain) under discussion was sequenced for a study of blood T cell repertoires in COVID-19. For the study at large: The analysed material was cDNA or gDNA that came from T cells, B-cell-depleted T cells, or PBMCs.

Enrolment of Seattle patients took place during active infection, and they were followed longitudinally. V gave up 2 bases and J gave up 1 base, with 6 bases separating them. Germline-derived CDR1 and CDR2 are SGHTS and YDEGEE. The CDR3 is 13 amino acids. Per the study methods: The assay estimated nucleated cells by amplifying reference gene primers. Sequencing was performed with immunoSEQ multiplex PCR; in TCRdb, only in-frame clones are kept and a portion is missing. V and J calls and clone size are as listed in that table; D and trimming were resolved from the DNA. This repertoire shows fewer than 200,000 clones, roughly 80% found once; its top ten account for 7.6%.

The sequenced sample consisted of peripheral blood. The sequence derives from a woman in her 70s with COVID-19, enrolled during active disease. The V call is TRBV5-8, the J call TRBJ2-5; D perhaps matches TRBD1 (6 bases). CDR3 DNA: TGTGCCAGCAGCTTCAGGGGCCAAGAGACCCAGTACTTC. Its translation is CASSFRGQETQYF.